The 25 T cell receptor beta chains presented below share a single source sample, sequenced in a study of cytomegalovirus exposure and HLA in healthy donors. 13 Jbeta primers and 60 Vbeta primers were used for the PCR. Sequencing used immunoSEQ multiplex PCR; TCRdb keeps in-frame clones, though not all of them. The sample includes fewer than 200,000 clones, around 83% of them seen just once. Sequenced input: PBMCs. These receptors came from a man in his forties or fifties in good health and CMV-seronegative.

This chain uses TRBV18 with TRBJ2-3; maybe TRBD1 (6 bases). V dropped 6 bases and J dropped 3 bases, with 10 bases sitting between them. The CDR3 has 13 residues. Germline loops: CDR1 KGHSH, CDR2 LQKENI. The DNA for the CDR3 is TGTGCCAGCTCCCTCGGACAGACAGATACGCAGTATTTT. It is translated as CASSLGQTDTQYF.

A word on this clone: Other DNA sequences in this sample translate to the same CDR3. V gene TRBV28 combines with J gene TRBJ2-7, with D possibly being TRBD1 (5 bases). V lost 0 bases, J lost 2 bases, and 11 bases lay in between. The CDR3 loop spans 15 amino acids. Per germline, CDR1 MDHEN and CDR2 SYDVKM. DNA for the CDR3: TGTGCCAGCAGTTTATGGGACCTACAGGCCTACGAGCAGTACTTC. It specifies CASSLWDLQAYEQYF. The variable domain in full, completed from reference TRBV28 and TRBJ2-7, reads DVKVTQSSRYLVKRTGEKVFLECVQDMDHENMFWYRQDPGLGLRLIYFSYDVKMKEKGDIPEGYSVSREKKERFSLILESASTNQTSMYLCASSLWDLQAYEQYFGPGTRLTVT.

As DNA, the CDR3 is TGTGCCAGCAGTACGCGGACAGGGGCCGGTCGCTACGAGCAGTACTTC. Translation: CASSTRTGAGRYEQYF. The chain has TRBV28 and TRBJ2-7, with 9 bases aligning to TRBD1. The germline gives CDR1 MDHEN, CDR2 SYDVKM. The V and J ends lost 5 bases and 3 bases, in that order; junction bases with no gene match: 11. This CDR3 spans 16 amino acids.

CDR3 in DNA: TGTGCCAGCAGTTTCGGAGACAGGGTAATAAATGAGCAGTTCTTC. It is translated as CASSFGDRVINEQFF. The genes are TRBV28 and TRBJ2-1; TRBD1 aligns across 7 bases. The V segment lost 3 bases and the J segment 7 bases; nucleotides outside the gene matches: 9. The CDR3 sequence is 15 residues long. Germline CDR1 is MDHEN and CDR2 is SYDVKM.

The rearrangement links TRBV6-6 to TRBJ2-1, with D possibly TRBD2 on 6 matching bases. CDR1 is MNHNY and CDR2 is SVGAGI in the germline V gene (reference sequence). This CDR3 is 14 amino acids long. Trimming pared 8 bases from V and 5 bases from J, leaving 16 bases between. CDR3 sequence: CASEAGRTHNEQFF. CDR3 sequence (DNA): TGTGCCAGCGAAGCAGGGAGGACCCACAATGAGCAGTTCTTC.

J is TRBJ1-3 and V is TRBV7-2; D is ambiguous. The CDR3 spans 13 residues. Germline CDR1 is SGHTA and CDR2 is FQGNSA. V shed 2 bases and J shed 5 bases, with 7 bases lying between them. The DNA of the CDR3 is TGTGCCAGCAGCTTAATGAGCCGAAACACCATATATTTT. This encodes CASSLMSRNTIYF.

This chain connects TRBV28 to TRBJ1-1; D not resolved. The CDR3 is made up of 14 amino acids. Trimming stripped 3 bases from V and 14 bases from J, with 22 bases between. Per the germline V gene, CDR1 is MDHEN and CDR2 is SYDVKM. The CDR3 bases are TGTGCCAGCAGTTTGAAATGGGAGGGCGGTACAGTGTTCTTT. Translation: CASSLKWEGGTVFF.

This chain links TRBV29-1 with TRBJ1-5, with 10 bases that match TRBD1. With 7 bases clipped from V and 5 bases from J, the junction kept 8 bases outside the gene matches. Germline V gives CDR1 SQVTM, CDR2 ANQGSEA. The CDR3 runs 14 residues. The CDR3 loop is CSAFIGQGDQPQHF. CDR3 sequence (DNA): TGCAGCGCCTTCATCGGACAGGGGGATCAGCCCCAGCATTTT.

This chain uses TRBV6-1 with TRBJ2-7; 7 nucleotides agree with TRBD2. Looked up from germline, CDR1 is MNHNS and CDR2 is SASEGT. CDR3 length equals 15 residues. V trimming: 0 bases; J trimming: 5 bases; junction bases outside the gene matches: 7. CDR3 sequence reads: CASSEAGRELNEQYF. The CDR3 DNA reads as TGTGCCAGCAGTGAAGCAGGGAGGGAACTCAACGAGCAGTACTTC.

This rearrangement joins TRBV18 to TRBJ2-5, with D perhaps matching TRBD2 (7 bases). The CDR3 is 14 residues long. The germline V gene has CDR1 KGHSH and CDR2 LQKENI. Deletions cut 6 bases from V and 5 bases from J, with 16 bases between. CDR3 DNA sequence: TGTGCCAGCTCCGGCACCAGGGGAGGGGAGACCCAGTACTTC. It is translated as CASSGTRGGETQYF.

V is TRBV4-3 and J is TRBJ2-5, with a tentative D call TRBD2 (5 bases). V shed 1 base and J shed 5 bases, with 11 bases lying between them. The CDR3 loop spans 14 amino acids. Germline V gene lookup returns CDR1 LGHNA and CDR2 YSLEER. The CDR3 sequence: CASSQGGKAETQYF. CDR3 bases: TGCGCCAGCAGCCAAGGAGGGAAGGCGGAGACCCAGTACTTC.

This chain connects TRBV7-3 to TRBJ2-1, with 12 bases matching TRBD2. J was trimmed by 7 bases and V by 3 bases; bases with no gene match: 7. The CDR3 consists of 16 residues. Germline V CDR1 and CDR2: SGHTA, FQGTGA. In DNA, the CDR3 is TGTGCCAGCAGCTTCGCGGCCACTAGCGGGAGGAATGAGCAGTTCTTC. Translating it yields CASSFAATSGRNEQFF.

V usage is TRBV7-2 and J usage is TRBJ2-1, with TRBD1 matching 7 bases. Looked up from germline, CDR1 is SGHTA and CDR2 is FQGNSA. The CDR3 extends over 15 amino acids. Trimming removed 4 bases from V and 3 bases from J; junction bases left unmatched: 6. This CDR3 reads CASSSLRDSYNEQFF. Written as DNA, the CDR3 is TGTGCCAGCAGCTCACTCCGGGACAGCTACAATGAGCAGTTCTTC.

This clone occurred once. The rearrangement links TRBV7-2 to TRBJ1-3; the D is unclear. The CDR3 sequence is 16 residues long. Germline V gene sequence: CDR1 SGHTA, CDR2 FQGNSA. Trimming cost V 4 bases and J 2 bases, with 15 bases left between them. The DNA of the CDR3 is TGTGCCAGCAGCTCACTAGGACCGCGTCCTGGAAACACCATATATTTT. This translates into CASSSLGPRPGNTIYF.

V gene TRBV7-8 combines with J gene TRBJ2-7; D is unresolved. V was trimmed by 5 bases and J by 3 bases, leaving 14 bases between them. Germline assignment: CDR1 SGHVS and CDR2 FQNEAQ. The CDR3 sequence is 14 residues long. CDR3 loop: CASSPRQRHYEQYF. CDR3 in DNA: TGTGCCAGCAGCCCCCGGCAGAGACACTACGAGCAGTACTTC.

V and J are TRBV13 and TRBJ1-2; TRBD1 matches at 8 bases. Germline CDR1 reads PRHDT; CDR2 reads FYEKMQ (reference sequence). Germline trimming cut 6 bases from V and 4 bases from J; bases unmatched to any gene: 22. The CDR3 runs 19 residues. For the CDR3, the DNA is TGTGCCAGCAGTTTTAGGGAGAGGGACAGGCCCCGGGTAGGCTATGGCTACACCTTC. Translation: CASSFRERDRPRVGYGYTF.

This chain links TRBV5-8 with TRBJ2-1; TRBD2 matches 8 bases. The CDR3 runs 14 residues. CDR1 SGHTS and CDR2 YDEGEE come from the germline V gene. The trim removed 4 bases at V and 6 bases at J, leaving 6 bases unmatched. CDR3 sequence reads: CASSAGLGFNEQFF. DNA of the CDR3: TGTGCCAGCAGCGCGGGACTAGGATTCAATGAGCAGTTCTTC.

The rearrangement links TRBV5-1 to TRBJ1-1, with TRBD1 matching over 8 bases. From germline, CDR1 is SGHRS and CDR2 YFSETQ. V lost 3 bases and J lost 1; bases outside the gene matches: 8. The CDR3 extends over 16 amino acids. CDR3 loop: CASSSWTGLSNTEAFF. The CDR3 nucleotides are TGCGCCAGCAGCTCTTGGACAGGGCTATCGAACACTGAAGCTTTCTTT. The entire variable domain, with the rest obtained from reference TRBV5-1 and TRBJ1-1, is as follows: KAGVTQTPRYLIKTRGQQVTLSCSPISGHRSVSWYQQTPGQGLQFLFEYFSETQRNKGNFPGRFSGRQFSNSRSEMNVSTLELGDSALYLCASSSWTGLSNTEAFFGQGTRLTVV.

The V gene is TRBV9, the J gene TRBJ1-2, with D unresolved. CDR3 length: 13 residues. V lost 2 bases and J 4 bases, leaving 9 bases between the germline ends. CDR1 is SGDLS and CDR2 is YYNGEE in the germline V gene. Here the CDR3 DNA reads TGTGCCAGCAGCGTTGGGCAGAGCTATGGCTACACCTTC. Its translation is CASSVGQSYGYTF.

The sample holds one count of this clone. This sequence joins TRBV7-2 and TRBJ2-7, with D perhaps TRBD1 (6 bases). Germline CDR1 and CDR2: SGHTA and FQGNSA. CDR3 length equals 16 residues. The V gene lost 6 bases and the J gene lost 2 bases, with 20 bases spanning the gap. DNA of the CDR3: TGTGCCAGCAGTCCTAGGGGACACCCCGGCCCCTACGAGCAGTACTTC. The encoded protein is CASSPRGHPGPYEQYF.

The rearrangement joins TRBV5-1 to TRBJ1-4; D is uncertain. The CDR3 covers 17 residues. CDR1 is SGHRS and CDR2 is YFSETQ in the germline V gene. V dropped 0 bases and J dropped 0 bases, with 12 bases sitting between them. CDR3 amino acids: CASSLGNSITTNEKLFF. The CDR3 bases are TGCGCCAGCAGCTTGGGTAACTCAATTACAACTAATGAAAAACTGTTTTTT.

CDR3 protein: CAWSPGLSTDTQYF. CDR3 sequence (DNA): TGTGCCTGGAGTCCCGGACTGAGCACAGATACGCAGTATTTT. V gene TRBV30 combines with J gene TRBJ2-3; tentatively, D is TRBD2 (5 bases). Germline lookup yields CDR1 GTSNPN and CDR2 SVGIG (reference sequence). V gave up 2 bases and J gave up 0 bases, with 9 bases separating them. This CDR3 region has 14 residues.

The chain joins TRBV28 to TRBJ1-2; tentative D call: TRBD1 (6 bases). CDR3 length: 15 residues. V lost 4 bases and J 5 bases, leaving 17 bases between the germline ends. Germline lookup yields CDR1 MDHEN and CDR2 SYDVKM. The CDR3, as DNA: TGTGCCAGCAGTTGGCCACAGGGCCTCCGTTATGGCTACACCTTC. Its translation is CASSWPQGLRYGYTF.

The V gene is TRBV14, the J gene TRBJ2-5, with 11 bases matching TRBD2. J was trimmed by 1 base and V by 4 bases; bases with no gene match: 5. CDR1 and CDR2 from the germline V gene are SGHDN and FVKESK. This CDR3 has 16 residues. As DNA, the CDR3 is TGTGCCAGCAGCCCCTGGACTAGCGGGTTCCAAGAGACCCAGTACTTC. Its translation is CASSPWTSGFQETQYF.

About this clone: The junction and the germline gene differ at one end; a read error may be behind it. The V gene is TRBV7-9, the J gene TRBJ1-5; 8 bases are a match to TRBD1. Germline CDR1 is SEHNR and CDR2 is FQNEAQ (reference sequence). The CDR3 is 16 amino acids. CDR3 sequence: CVSSLAGGKSNQPQHF. CDR3 sequence (DNA): TGTGTCAGCAGCTTAGCAGGGGGCAAGAGCAATCAGCCCCAGCATTTT.